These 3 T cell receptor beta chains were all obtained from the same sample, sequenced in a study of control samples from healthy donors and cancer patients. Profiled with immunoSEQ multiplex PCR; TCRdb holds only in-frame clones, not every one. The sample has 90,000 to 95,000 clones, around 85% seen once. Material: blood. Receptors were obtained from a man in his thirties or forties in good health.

The CDR3 DNA reads TGTGCCAGCAGTACAGGTTCCAGCACAGATACGCAGTATTTT. Encoded protein: CASSTGSSTDTQYF. The rearrangement joins TRBV9 to TRBJ2-3; D may be TRBD1 (5 bases). Deletions cut 5 bases from V and 0 bases from J, with 10 bases between. This CDR3 has 14 residues. Germline CDR1 reads SGDLS; CDR2 reads YYNGEE. Variable domain in full (rest from reference TRBV9 and TRBJ2-3): DSGVTQTPKHLITATGQRVTLRCSPRSGDLSVYWYQQSLDQGLQFLIQYYNGEERAKGNILERFSAQQFPDLHSELNLSSLELGDSALYFCASSTGSSTDTQYFGPGTRLTVL.

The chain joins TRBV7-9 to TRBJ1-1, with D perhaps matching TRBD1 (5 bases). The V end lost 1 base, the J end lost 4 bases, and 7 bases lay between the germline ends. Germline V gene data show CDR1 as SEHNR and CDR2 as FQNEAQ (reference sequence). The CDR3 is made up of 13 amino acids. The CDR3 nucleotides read TGTGCCAGCAGCTTAGGGCAGGGCACTGAAGCTTTCTTT. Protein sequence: CASSLGQGTEAFF.

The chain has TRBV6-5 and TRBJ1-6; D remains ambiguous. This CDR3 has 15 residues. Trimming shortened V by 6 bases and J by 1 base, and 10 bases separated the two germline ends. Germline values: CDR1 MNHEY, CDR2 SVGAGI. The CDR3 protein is CASRSGLSYNSPLHF. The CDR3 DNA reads TGTGCCAGCAGGTCTGGACTGTCCTATAATTCACCCCTCCACTTT.